This is a list of T cell receptor beta chains from one sample in a study of T cells in Graves' hyperthyroidism and ophthalmopathy. TCRdb reprocessed the multiplex PCR reads via MiXCR and lists one record per CDR3 protein. The sample includes 250,000 to 300,000 distinct CDR3 sequences, roughly an eighth of them seen just once. The sequencing sample was made of blood. These receptors came from a woman aged 40 to 50 with Graves' hyperthyroidism. Both conserved end residues are part of each CDR3. A D gene is named only where the DNA matches it firmly. Clone size is given for some rows only: seen once, a few or many times, or a class if the clone is expanded.

v_call: TRBV18; cdr3_length: 13; clone_size: -; j_call: TRBJ2-7; d_call: TRBD1; cdr3_nt: TGTGCCAGCACAGGGGGCCTTGGGGGAGAGCAGTACTTC; cdr3_aa: CASTGGLGGEQYF
v_call: TRBV29-1; cdr3_length: 13; clone_size: many; j_call: TRBJ2-5; d_call: -; cdr3_nt: TGCAGCGTTGGGAAAGCCAGGGGTGAGACCCAGTACTTC; cdr3_aa: CSVGKARGETQYF
v_call: TRBV20-1; cdr3_length: 12; clone_size: many; j_call: TRBJ1-1; d_call: -; cdr3_nt: TGCAGTGCTAGAGAATCACACACTGAAGCTTTCTTT; cdr3_aa: CSARESHTEAFF
v_call: TRBV20-1; cdr3_length: 16; clone_size: many; j_call: TRBJ1-5; d_call: -; cdr3_nt: TGCAGTGCGTATACGGGGGGCTCGATGAGCAATCAGCCCCAGCATTTT; cdr3_aa: CSAYTGGSMSNQPQHF
v_call: TRBV11-2; cdr3_length: 13; clone_size: few; j_call: TRBJ1-2; d_call: -; cdr3_nt: TGTGCCAGCAGCTTACTATCGGGGTATGGCTACACCTTC; cdr3_aa: CASSLLSGYGYTF
v_call: TRBV7-8; cdr3_length: 15; clone_size: -; j_call: TRBJ2-2; d_call: -; cdr3_nt: TGTGCCAGCGCACTCGCGGGATTAAACACCGGGGAGCTGTTTTTT; cdr3_aa: CASALAGLNTGELFF
v_call: TRBV20-1; cdr3_length: 13; clone_size: many; j_call: TRBJ1-6; d_call: -; cdr3_nt: TGCAGTGCTAGCCAATCCTATAATTCACCCCTCCACTTT; cdr3_aa: CSASQSYNSPLHF
v_call: TRBV28; cdr3_length: 13; clone_size: many; j_call: TRBJ1-2; d_call: -; cdr3_nt: TGTGCCAGCAGTTTAGTAGGGTCTGGTGGCTACACCTTC; cdr3_aa: CASSLVGSGGYTF
v_call: TRBV6-1; cdr3_length: 14; clone_size: many; j_call: TRBJ1-1; d_call: -; cdr3_nt: TGTGCCAGCAGCGGATTTGGCAGATCGGGTGAAGCTTTCTTT; cdr3_aa: CASSGFGRSGEAFF
v_call: TRBV11-2; cdr3_length: 15; clone_size: -; j_call: TRBJ1-1; d_call: -; cdr3_nt: TGTGCCAGCAGCCCACACAGGGAGGGGAACACTGAAGCTTTCTTT; cdr3_aa: CASSPHREGNTEAFF
v_call: TRBV24-1; cdr3_length: 15; clone_size: many; j_call: TRBJ2-5; d_call: TRBD1; cdr3_nt: TGTGCCACCAGTGACTCGGGACAGGGGTTAGAGACCCAGTACTTC; cdr3_aa: CATSDSGQGLETQYF
v_call: TRBV20-1; cdr3_length: 14; clone_size: -; j_call: TRBJ1-6; d_call: -; cdr3_nt: TGCAGTGCTACCCCATTAGATCGGAATTCACCCCTCCACTTT; cdr3_aa: CSATPLDRNSPLHF
v_call: TRBV9; cdr3_length: 15; clone_size: many; j_call: TRBJ1-1; d_call: -; cdr3_nt: TGTGCCAGCACCGCCTCTGGTTCGGGGAACACTGAAGCTTTCTTT; cdr3_aa: CASTASGSGNTEAFF
v_call: TRBV20-1; cdr3_length: 13; clone_size: many; j_call: TRBJ2-7; d_call: TRBD1; cdr3_nt: TGCAGTGCCCGTCGGGACAGGGCCAACGAGCAGTACTTC; cdr3_aa: CSARRDRANEQYF
v_call: TRBV6-1; cdr3_length: 15; clone_size: many; j_call: TRBJ2-3; d_call: TRBD1; cdr3_nt: TGTGCCAGCAGTGAATACGGACAGGGAAGAGATACGCAGTATTTT; cdr3_aa: CASSEYGQGRDTQYF
v_call: TRBV20-1; cdr3_length: 14; clone_size: many; j_call: TRBJ2-7; d_call: TRBD2; cdr3_nt: TGCAGTGCGCGACGCGGGGGGCGAACCTACGAGCAGTACTTC; cdr3_aa: CSARRGGRTYEQYF
v_call: TRBV6-1; cdr3_length: 15; clone_size: few; j_call: TRBJ1-2; d_call: TRBD1; cdr3_nt: TGTGCCAGCACTAGGACAGGGGGCGCGGAACATGGCTACACCTTC; cdr3_aa: CASTRTGGAEHGYTF
v_call: TRBV2; cdr3_length: 14; clone_size: many; j_call: TRBJ1-4; d_call: -; cdr3_nt: TGTGCCAGCAGTTCGGACGTCTGGGGTGAAAAACTGTTTTTT; cdr3_aa: CASSSDVWGEKLFF
v_call: TRBV5-1; cdr3_length: 16; clone_size: -; j_call: TRBJ2-2; d_call: -; cdr3_nt: TGCGCCAGCAGCTTGACCGGGACTCCGGGCGGCGGGGAGCTGTTTTTT; cdr3_aa: CASSLTGTPGGGELFF
v_call: TRBV6-2/TRBV6-3; cdr3_length: 14; clone_size: -; j_call: TRBJ2-1; d_call: TRBD2; cdr3_nt: TGTGCCAGCCTAGCGGGGAGCTCCTACAATGAGCAGTTCTTC; cdr3_aa: CASLAGSSYNEQFF
v_call: TRBV20-1; cdr3_length: 17; clone_size: few; j_call: TRBJ2-4; d_call: TRBD1; cdr3_nt: TGCAGTGCTCCTCCATCTTCCGGGACAGGGGAGAAAGACATTCAGTACTTC; cdr3_aa: CSAPPSSGTGEKDIQYF
v_call: TRBV27; cdr3_length: 15; clone_size: many; j_call: TRBJ2-1; d_call: TRBD1; cdr3_nt: TGTGCCAGCAGAGCCGGACAGGGGGCGAACAATGAGCAGTTCTTC; cdr3_aa: CASRAGQGANNEQFF
v_call: TRBV7-9; cdr3_length: 14; clone_size: many; j_call: TRBJ1-1; d_call: -; cdr3_nt: TGTGCCAGCAGCTTAGGATCAGGGAACACTGAAGCTTTCTTT; cdr3_aa: CASSLGSGNTEAFF
v_call: TRBV29-1; cdr3_length: 14; clone_size: many; j_call: TRBJ2-3; d_call: TRBD2; cdr3_nt: TGCAGCGTTGAAGGTCGACTAGCATCAGATACGCAGTATTTT; cdr3_aa: CSVEGRLASDTQYF
v_call: TRBV24-1; cdr3_length: 14; clone_size: -; j_call: TRBJ1-2; d_call: -; cdr3_nt: TGTGCCACCAGCGCGGGGGCCCCTGACTATGGCTACACCTTC; cdr3_aa: CATSAGAPDYGYTF
v_call: TRBV10-2; cdr3_length: 14; clone_size: -; j_call: TRBJ2-5; d_call: -; cdr3_nt: TGCGCCAGCAAGGGGAATATGTACCAAGAGACCCAGTACTTC; cdr3_aa: CASKGNMYQETQYF
v_call: TRBV28; cdr3_length: 15; clone_size: many; j_call: TRBJ1-1; d_call: -; cdr3_nt: TGTGCCAGCAGTTTACCGGAGGCGATGAACACTGAAGCTTTCTTT; cdr3_aa: CASSLPEAMNTEAFF
v_call: TRBV2; cdr3_length: 15; clone_size: many; j_call: TRBJ1-5; d_call: TRBD1; cdr3_nt: TGTGCCAGCAGTACAACAGGGGGGGGCAATCAGCCCCAGCATTTT; cdr3_aa: CASSTTGGGNQPQHF
v_call: TRBV2; cdr3_length: 15; clone_size: -; j_call: TRBJ1-1; d_call: -; cdr3_nt: TGTGCCAGCAGTGAAGCTCTCAGGAGGAGTACTGAAGCTTTCTTT; cdr3_aa: CASSEALRRSTEAFF
v_call: TRBV7-9; cdr3_length: 13; clone_size: many; j_call: TRBJ2-7; d_call: TRBD1; cdr3_nt: TGTGCCAGCAGCTTAAACAGGGGCCACGAGCAGTACTTC; cdr3_aa: CASSLNRGHEQYF
v_call: TRBV20-1; cdr3_length: 17; clone_size: few; j_call: TRBJ2-7; d_call: TRBD2; cdr3_nt: TGCAGTGCTAGGGGAAACCTAGCGGGAAGACATCTCTACGAGCAGTACTTC; cdr3_aa: CSARGNLAGRHLYEQYF
v_call: TRBV27; cdr3_length: 15; clone_size: many; j_call: TRBJ2-7; d_call: TRBD2; cdr3_nt: TGTGCCAGCAGTCGGGAGGGACTGAGCTCCTACGAGCAGTACTTC; cdr3_aa: CASSREGLSSYEQYF
v_call: TRBV12-3/TRBV12-4; cdr3_length: 12; clone_size: many; j_call: TRBJ1-4; d_call: -; cdr3_nt: TGTGCCAGCAGTTTGACGAGAGAAAAACTGTTTTTT; cdr3_aa: CASSLTREKLFF
v_call: TRBV5-1; cdr3_length: 15; clone_size: many; j_call: TRBJ2-1; d_call: -; cdr3_nt: TGCGCCAGCAGCTGGCTAGCAGGCTCCTACAATGAGCAGTTCTTC; cdr3_aa: CASSWLAGSYNEQFF
v_call: TRBV2; cdr3_length: 15; clone_size: many; j_call: TRBJ2-3; d_call: TRBD2; cdr3_nt: TGTGCCAGCAGTGTCTTAGCGGGAATCACAGATACGCAGTATTTT; cdr3_aa: CASSVLAGITDTQYF
v_call: TRBV29-1; cdr3_length: 12; clone_size: many; j_call: TRBJ2-1; d_call: -; cdr3_nt: TGCAGCGTATTGGGGGGGCAGGGTGAGCAGTTCTTC; cdr3_aa: CSVLGGQGEQFF
v_call: TRBV19; cdr3_length: 14; clone_size: few; j_call: TRBJ2-1; d_call: TRBD2; cdr3_nt: TGTGCCAGTCAGACTAGCGGGAGGGCCAATGAGCAGTTCTTC; cdr3_aa: CASQTSGRANEQFF
v_call: TRBV25-1; cdr3_length: 15; clone_size: -; j_call: TRBJ2-1; d_call: TRBD2; cdr3_nt: TGTGCCAGCACCCAGACTAGCGTATCCTACAATGAGCAGTTCTTC; cdr3_aa: CASTQTSVSYNEQFF
v_call: TRBV30; cdr3_length: 14; clone_size: many; j_call: TRBJ2-7; d_call: -; cdr3_nt: TGTGCCTGGAGTGTGGGGGGCATTAGTTCCGAGCAGTACTTC; cdr3_aa: CAWSVGGISSEQYF
v_call: TRBV18; cdr3_length: 12; clone_size: many; j_call: TRBJ1-1; d_call: -; cdr3_nt: TGTGCCAGCTCGTCCCGGACTGCCGAAGCTTTCTTT; cdr3_aa: CASSSRTAEAFF
v_call: TRBV5-1; cdr3_length: 15; clone_size: -; j_call: TRBJ2-5; d_call: -; cdr3_nt: TGCGCCAGCAGCTTAGCGGATACGTACCAAGAGACCCAGTACTTC; cdr3_aa: CASSLADTYQETQYF
v_call: TRBV12-3/TRBV12-4; cdr3_length: 14; clone_size: many; j_call: TRBJ2-1; d_call: TRBD2; cdr3_nt: TGTGCCAGCAGTTTATGGGGGGAGGGGAGGGAGCAGTTCTTC; cdr3_aa: CASSLWGEGREQFF
v_call: TRBV19; cdr3_length: 15; clone_size: many; j_call: TRBJ2-1; d_call: -; cdr3_nt: TGTGCCAGTAGCCCGAGCCTACCAAATTACAATGAGCAGTTCTTC; cdr3_aa: CASSPSLPNYNEQFF
v_call: TRBV3-1; cdr3_length: 13; clone_size: many; j_call: TRBJ1-1; d_call: -; cdr3_nt: TGTGCCAGCAGCCAAGGGGGGCTAAGGGGAGCTTTCTTT; cdr3_aa: CASSQGGLRGAFF
v_call: TRBV7-2; cdr3_length: 12; clone_size: many; j_call: TRBJ2-7; d_call: -; cdr3_nt: TGTGCCAGCAGCTTAGGGGCTAACGAGCAGTACTTC; cdr3_aa: CASSLGANEQYF
v_call: TRBV27; cdr3_length: 15; clone_size: many; j_call: TRBJ1-6; d_call: -; cdr3_nt: TGTGCCAGCAGTACCAGGGTGCCCGCTAATTCACCCCTCCACTTT; cdr3_aa: CASSTRVPANSPLHF
v_call: TRBV12-3/TRBV12-4; cdr3_length: 14; clone_size: many; j_call: TRBJ1-1; d_call: -; cdr3_nt: TGTGCCAGCAGTCCACAAACTGGGGGTCTTGAAGCTTTCTTT; cdr3_aa: CASSPQTGGLEAFF
v_call: TRBV27; cdr3_length: 14; clone_size: many; j_call: TRBJ2-5; d_call: -; cdr3_nt: TGTGCCAGCAGTCAACTAGACACCCAAGAGACCCAGTACTTC; cdr3_aa: CASSQLDTQETQYF
v_call: TRBV18; cdr3_length: 16; clone_size: few; j_call: TRBJ1-1; d_call: -; cdr3_nt: TGTGCCAGCTCAGAAATGGCAGAACCCTCGAGCACTGAAGCTTTCTTT; cdr3_aa: CASSEMAEPSSTEAFF
v_call: TRBV7-2; cdr3_length: 14; clone_size: many; j_call: TRBJ1-4; d_call: -; cdr3_nt: TGTGCCAGCAGCCCCCCGGGACGCGGGAAAAAACTGTTTTTT; cdr3_aa: CASSPPGRGKKLFF
v_call: TRBV6-5; cdr3_length: 16; clone_size: many; j_call: TRBJ2-4; d_call: TRBD2; cdr3_nt: TGTGCCAGCAGTTACACTAGCGGCTTAGCCAAAAACATTCAGTACTTC; cdr3_aa: CASSYTSGLAKNIQYF
v_call: TRBV19; cdr3_length: 15; clone_size: -; j_call: TRBJ1-4; d_call: -; cdr3_nt: TGTGCCAGTAGTACCCCAGGAGAAACTAATGAAAAACTGTTTTTT; cdr3_aa: CASSTPGETNEKLFF
v_call: TRBV7-9; cdr3_length: 16; clone_size: -; j_call: TRBJ2-1; d_call: TRBD2; cdr3_nt: TGTGCCAGCAGCTTAGGGGGACTAGCGGGAGCACGTGAGCAGTTCTTC; cdr3_aa: CASSLGGLAGAREQFF
v_call: TRBV7-2; cdr3_length: 20; clone_size: -; j_call: TRBJ2-4; d_call: TRBD1; cdr3_nt: TGTGCCAGCAGCTTTCCGGGACAGTGGAATTGGGGTTGGACCAAAAACATTCAGTACTTC; cdr3_aa: CASSFPGQWNWGWTKNIQYF
v_call: TRBV18; cdr3_length: 15; clone_size: many; j_call: TRBJ1-1; d_call: -; cdr3_nt: TGTGCCAGCTCATCGTCCGGCAGGGAGTCTAATGAAGCTTTCTTT; cdr3_aa: CASSSSGRESNEAFF
v_call: TRBV20-1; cdr3_length: 14; clone_size: -; j_call: TRBJ2-4; d_call: TRBD2; cdr3_nt: TGCAGTGCTGGCAGCGGGAGCGTCAAAAACATTCAGTACTTC; cdr3_aa: CSAGSGSVKNIQYF
v_call: TRBV9; cdr3_length: 17; clone_size: few; j_call: TRBJ2-3; d_call: -; cdr3_nt: TGTGCCAGCAGCCACCCGTTCGAGGGAGGAAGGACAGATACGCAGTATTTT; cdr3_aa: CASSHPFEGGRTDTQYF